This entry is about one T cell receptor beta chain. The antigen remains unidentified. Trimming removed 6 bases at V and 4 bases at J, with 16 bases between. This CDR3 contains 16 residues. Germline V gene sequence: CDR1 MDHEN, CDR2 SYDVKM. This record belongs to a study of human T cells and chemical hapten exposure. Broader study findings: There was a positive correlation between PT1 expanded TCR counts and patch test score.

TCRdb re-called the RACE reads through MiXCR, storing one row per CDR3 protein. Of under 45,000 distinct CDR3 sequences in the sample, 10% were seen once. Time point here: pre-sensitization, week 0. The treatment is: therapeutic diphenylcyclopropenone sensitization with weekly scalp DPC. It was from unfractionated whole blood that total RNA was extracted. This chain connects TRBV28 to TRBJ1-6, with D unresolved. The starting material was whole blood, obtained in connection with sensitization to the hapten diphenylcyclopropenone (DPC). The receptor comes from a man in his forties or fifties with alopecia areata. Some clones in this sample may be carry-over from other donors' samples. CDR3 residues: CASRVYLTDYNSPLHF. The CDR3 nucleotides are TGTGCCAGCAGAGTTTATCTCACAGATTATAATTCACCCCTCCACTTT.